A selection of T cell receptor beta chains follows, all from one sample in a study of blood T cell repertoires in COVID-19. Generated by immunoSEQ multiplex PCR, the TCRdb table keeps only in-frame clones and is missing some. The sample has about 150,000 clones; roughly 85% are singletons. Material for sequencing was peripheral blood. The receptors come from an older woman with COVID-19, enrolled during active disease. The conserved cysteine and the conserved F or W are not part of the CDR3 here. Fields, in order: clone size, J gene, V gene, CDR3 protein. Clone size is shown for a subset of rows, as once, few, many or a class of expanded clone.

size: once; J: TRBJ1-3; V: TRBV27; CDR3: ASSPRREPFGNTIY
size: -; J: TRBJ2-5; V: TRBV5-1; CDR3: ASSRDRGETQY
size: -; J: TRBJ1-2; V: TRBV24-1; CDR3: ATSDWIGGGAEGYT
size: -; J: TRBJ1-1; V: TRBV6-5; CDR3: ASTPDRGFKAF
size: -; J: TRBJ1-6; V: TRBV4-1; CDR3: ASSQDRVGSPLH
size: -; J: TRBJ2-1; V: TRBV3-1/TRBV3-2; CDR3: ASSYRGLAGVNEQF
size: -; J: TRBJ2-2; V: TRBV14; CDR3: ASSFMGELF
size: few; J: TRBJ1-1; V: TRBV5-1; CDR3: ASSWGDRNLNTEAF
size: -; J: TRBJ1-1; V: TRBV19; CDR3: ASSIPGHPEAF
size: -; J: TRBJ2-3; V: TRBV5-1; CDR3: ASSSGSISDTQY
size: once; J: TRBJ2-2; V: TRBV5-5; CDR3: ASSSSGGVWTGELF
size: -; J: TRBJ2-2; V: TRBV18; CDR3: ASSLGQRVTGELF
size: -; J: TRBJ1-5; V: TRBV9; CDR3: ASSVRDTPNQPQH
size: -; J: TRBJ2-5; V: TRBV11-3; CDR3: ASSPGTSGSHLQETQY
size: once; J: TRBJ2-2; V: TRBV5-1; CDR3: ASSLDGTSTGELF
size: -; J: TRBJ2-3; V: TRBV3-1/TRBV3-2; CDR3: ASSLGAGSTDTQY
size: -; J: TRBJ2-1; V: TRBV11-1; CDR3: ASSLGLAANEQF
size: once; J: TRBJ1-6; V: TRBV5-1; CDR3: ASSLVTVDSLPYNSPLH
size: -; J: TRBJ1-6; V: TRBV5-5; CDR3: ASSIGRTHNSPLH
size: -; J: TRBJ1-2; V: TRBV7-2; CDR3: ASSLVGAQTGYT
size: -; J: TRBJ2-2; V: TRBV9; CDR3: ASSVDATRAGGELF
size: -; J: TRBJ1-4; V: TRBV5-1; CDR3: ASSSRQGARTNEKLF
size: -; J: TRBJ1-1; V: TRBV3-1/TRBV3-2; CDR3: ASSRPGGDAF
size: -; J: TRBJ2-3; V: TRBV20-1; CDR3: SASPPYTDTQY
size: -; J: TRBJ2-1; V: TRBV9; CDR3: ASSVGRSSYNEQF
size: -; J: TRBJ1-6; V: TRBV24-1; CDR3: ATSDRSYNSPLH